A selection of T cell receptor beta chains follows, all from one sample in a study of blood T cell repertoires in COVID-19. Some clones are missing from TCRdb's copy, which holds only in-frame ones; the method was immunoSEQ multiplex PCR. This table holds 200,000 to 300,000 clones, about 91% found once. The source material was peripheral blood. The receptors here all came from a person aged 18-35 years with COVID-19, enrolled during active disease. CDR3s include the opening cysteine and the closing phenylalanine or tryptophan. The D gene is left open where the match is weak. Where a row states a size, it is once, few, many or the class of an expanded clone; other rows omit it.

j_gene: TRBJ1-2
v_gene: TRBV10-3
abundance: .
d_gene: TRBD1
CDR3nt: TGTGCCATCAACCGGGACAGGGGGCAATATGGCTACACCTTC
CDR3aa: CAINRDRGQYGYTF

j_gene: TRBJ2-3
v_gene: TRBV27
abundance: .
d_gene: TRBD1
CDR3nt: TGTGCCAGCAGTTTAGCGCCTCAGGGGGCAGATACGCAGTATTTT
CDR3aa: CASSLAPQGADTQYF

j_gene: TRBJ2-7
v_gene: TRBV27
abundance: once
d_gene: TRBD1
CDR3nt: TGTGCCAGCAGTTTCTTTGACAGGGGCAACGAGCAGTACTTC
CDR3aa: CASSFFDRGNEQYF

j_gene: TRBJ2-1
v_gene: TRBV19
abundance: .
d_gene: TRBD1
CDR3nt: TGTGCCAGCTCAAGCTCCGGGACAGGGGCATACAATGAGCAGTTCTTC
CDR3aa: CASSSSGTGAYNEQFF

j_gene: TRBJ2-2
v_gene: TRBV15
abundance: .
d_gene: .
CDR3nt: TGTGCCACCAGCAGAGATGATTTGCGTAACGGGGAGCTGTTTTTT
CDR3aa: CATSRDDLRNGELFF

j_gene: TRBJ1-5
v_gene: TRBV19
abundance: .
d_gene: TRBD1
CDR3nt: TGTGCCAGTAGATGGACAGGGGGCAATCAGCCCCAGCATTTT
CDR3aa: CASRWTGGNQPQHF

j_gene: TRBJ2-7
v_gene: TRBV2
abundance: .
d_gene: TRBD2
CDR3nt: TGTGCCAGCAGGGCTAGCGGGATAGATCCCTACGAGCAGTACTTC
CDR3aa: CASRASGIDPYEQYF

j_gene: TRBJ2-2
v_gene: TRBV29-1
abundance: .
d_gene: .
CDR3nt: TGCAGCGTTGGGGGGGTGAAGAACACCGGGGAGCTGTTTTTT
CDR3aa: CSVGGVKNTGELFF

j_gene: TRBJ2-2
v_gene: TRBV7-2
abundance: .
d_gene: .
CDR3nt: TGTGCCAGCAGCTTGTTCGGGGAGAACACCGGGGAGCTGTTTTTT
CDR3aa: CASSLFGENTGELFF

j_gene: TRBJ1-6
v_gene: TRBV7-2
abundance: .
d_gene: TRBD1
CDR3nt: TGTGCCAGCAGCCAAGGGACAGGGTGGCCCCTCCACTTT
CDR3aa: CASSQGTGWPLHF

j_gene: TRBJ2-1
v_gene: TRBV27
abundance: once
d_gene: TRBD2
CDR3nt: TGTGCCAGCAGTTTATATCCCAGCGGGACTTACAATGAGCAGTTCTTC
CDR3aa: CASSLYPSGTYNEQFF

j_gene: TRBJ1-6
v_gene: TRBV10-2
abundance: .
d_gene: .
CDR3nt: TGCGCCAGCAGTGAGTCGTTATATAATTCACCCCTCCACTTT
CDR3aa: CASSESLYNSPLHF

j_gene: TRBJ2-1
v_gene: TRBV19
abundance: .
d_gene: TRBD2
CDR3nt: TGTGCCAGTACCCCGACTAGCGGCGTTACCTACAATGAGCAGTTCTTC
CDR3aa: CASTPTSGVTYNEQFF

j_gene: TRBJ2-1
v_gene: TRBV7-2
abundance: .
d_gene: .
CDR3nt: TGTGCCAGCAGCTTAGAGGGAGACGGGAGCTACAATGAGCAGTTCTTC
CDR3aa: CASSLEGDGSYNEQFF

j_gene: TRBJ2-3
v_gene: TRBV30
abundance: .
d_gene: TRBD2
CDR3nt: TGTGCCTGGACGGCTAGCGGGAGGACAGATACGCAGTATTTT
CDR3aa: CAWTASGRTDTQYF

j_gene: TRBJ1-4
v_gene: TRBV7-9
abundance: .
d_gene: .
CDR3nt: TGTGCCAGCAGCTTCTCTGAAAAACTGTTTTTT
CDR3aa: CASSFSEKLFF

j_gene: TRBJ2-5
v_gene: TRBV25-1
abundance: .
d_gene: .
CDR3nt: TGTGCCAGCAGTGAATCGCCAGACACTCAAGAGACCCAGTACTTC
CDR3aa: CASSESPDTQETQYF

j_gene: TRBJ2-3
v_gene: TRBV5-8
abundance: .
d_gene: .
CDR3nt: TGTGCCAGCAGCTTTCCGGGCACAGATACGCAGTATTTT
CDR3aa: CASSFPGTDTQYF

j_gene: TRBJ1-2
v_gene: TRBV4-1
abundance: .
d_gene: .
CDR3nt: TGCGCCAGCAGCCCAGGCGGCAGCCGAAGAAGCGGTAACTATGGCTACACCTTC
CDR3aa: CASSPGGSRRSGNYGYTF

j_gene: TRBJ2-1
v_gene: TRBV5-1
abundance: .
d_gene: .
CDR3nt: TGCGCCAGCAGCTCCACAGGGATGGTCCCCTACAATGAGCAGTTCTTC
CDR3aa: CASSSTGMVPYNEQFF

j_gene: TRBJ2-7
v_gene: TRBV28
abundance: .
d_gene: .
CDR3nt: TGTGCCAGCACCGGACTGCTTTCTTACGAGCAGTACTTC
CDR3aa: CASTGLLSYEQYF

j_gene: TRBJ2-1
v_gene: TRBV27
abundance: .
d_gene: .
CDR3nt: TGTGCCAGCAGTTTATCGTACGGTGTGGAGCAGTTCTTC
CDR3aa: CASSLSYGVEQFF

j_gene: TRBJ1-2
v_gene: TRBV28
abundance: .
d_gene: .
CDR3nt: TGTGCCAGCAGTTACGACCGGGGGTACTCTAACTATGGCTACACCTTC
CDR3aa: CASSYDRGYSNYGYTF

j_gene: TRBJ2-2
v_gene: TRBV9
abundance: .
d_gene: TRBD2
CDR3nt: TGTGCCAGCAGCGTAGAGGGGACTAGCGGTTACACCGGGGAGCTGTTTTTT
CDR3aa: CASSVEGTSGYTGELFF

j_gene: TRBJ2-6
v_gene: TRBV29-1
abundance: .
d_gene: .
CDR3nt: TGCAGCGCGAGCCGGGACACCGACTCTGGGGCCAACGTCCTGACTTTC
CDR3aa: CSASRDTDSGANVLTF

j_gene: TRBJ1-1
v_gene: TRBV9
abundance: .
d_gene: .
CDR3nt: TGTGCCAGCCACCCGTCTGCGGTCCCGGGGACTGAAGCTTTCTTT
CDR3aa: CASHPSAVPGTEAFF

j_gene: TRBJ2-3
v_gene: TRBV19
abundance: .
d_gene: .
CDR3nt: TGTGCCAGTAGTATTGGGGGGAGCGAGACGCAGTATTTT
CDR3aa: CASSIGGSETQYF

j_gene: TRBJ2-1
v_gene: TRBV21-1
abundance: .
d_gene: .
CDR3nt: TGTGCCAGCAGCAATACCAGGAACCGCTACAATGAGCAGTTCTTC
CDR3aa: CASSNTRNRYNEQFF

j_gene: TRBJ1-2
v_gene: TRBV7-8
abundance: .
d_gene: .
CDR3nt: TGTGCCAGCAGCACGGGGACACACTATGGCTACACCTTC
CDR3aa: CASSTGTHYGYTF

j_gene: TRBJ2-6
v_gene: TRBV29-1
abundance: once
d_gene: .
CDR3nt: TGCAGCGTTGTCGGTCAGGAATCCTCTGGGGCCAACGTCCTGACTTTC
CDR3aa: CSVVGQESSGANVLTF

j_gene: TRBJ1-1
v_gene: TRBV24-1
abundance: .
d_gene: .
CDR3nt: TGTGCCTCCCGGGGGTTGAACACTGAAGCTTTCTTT
CDR3aa: CASRGLNTEAFF

j_gene: TRBJ1-4
v_gene: TRBV6-5
abundance: .
d_gene: .
CDR3nt: TGTGCCAGCAGATCTCATGAAAAACTGTTTTTT
CDR3aa: CASRSHEKLFF

j_gene: TRBJ2-2
v_gene: TRBV5-1
abundance: .
d_gene: TRBD2
CDR3nt: TGCGCCAGCAGCTTGGAAGGGGGACTAGCGGGAACCGGGGAGCTGTTTTTT
CDR3aa: CASSLEGGLAGTGELFF

j_gene: TRBJ1-4
v_gene: TRBV18
abundance: .
d_gene: .
CDR3nt: TGTGCCAGCTCACCCCAACGGTTCAGCAGGGCAACTAATGAAAAACTGTTTTTT
CDR3aa: CASSPQRFSRATNEKLFF

j_gene: TRBJ2-7
v_gene: TRBV30
abundance: .
d_gene: .
CDR3nt: TGTGCCTGGAGTGTAGGGCGGGCGACCTACGAGCAGTACTTC
CDR3aa: CAWSVGRATYEQYF

j_gene: TRBJ2-7
v_gene: TRBV19
abundance: .
d_gene: .
CDR3nt: TGTGCCAGTACCGTCTCAGTAGGGGACTCGACCCACGAGCAGTACTTC
CDR3aa: CASTVSVGDSTHEQYF

j_gene: TRBJ1-2
v_gene: TRBV14
abundance: .
d_gene: .
CDR3nt: TGTGCCAGCAGCCAAGTAACGACGGGAGGCTACACCTTC
CDR3aa: CASSQVTTGGYTF

j_gene: TRBJ2-7
v_gene: TRBV19
abundance: .
d_gene: .
CDR3nt: TGTGCCAGTAGTATAAGGCGGACATCCTACGAGCAGTACTTC
CDR3aa: CASSIRRTSYEQYF

j_gene: TRBJ2-3
v_gene: TRBV19
abundance: .
d_gene: TRBD2
CDR3nt: TGTGCCAGTAGTATGGGACTAGCGGGGGCAGATACGCAGTATTTT
CDR3aa: CASSMGLAGADTQYF

j_gene: TRBJ1-1
v_gene: TRBV6-5
abundance: .
d_gene: .
CDR3nt: TGTGCCAGCAACGGACTAACCCCTGGGAACACTGAAGCTTTCTTT
CDR3aa: CASNGLTPGNTEAFF

j_gene: TRBJ2-7
v_gene: TRBV28
abundance: .
d_gene: .
CDR3nt: TGTGCCAGCAGCCCCCGGACATTGAGCTCCTACGAGCAGTACTTC
CDR3aa: CASSPRTLSSYEQYF

j_gene: TRBJ2-7
v_gene: TRBV23-1
abundance: few
d_gene: .
CDR3nt: TGCGCCAGCAGTCAAGCCACATCAGAATCCTACGAGCAGTACTTC
CDR3aa: CASSQATSESYEQYF

j_gene: TRBJ2-7
v_gene: TRBV19
abundance: .
d_gene: TRBD2
CDR3nt: TGTGCCAGTAGTATCGCGGGGGACTCCTACGAGCAGTACTTC
CDR3aa: CASSIAGDSYEQYF

j_gene: TRBJ1-2
v_gene: TRBV6-5
abundance: .
d_gene: .
CDR3nt: TGTGCCAGCAGTTACTTGGACACCGTCGGAGGCTACACCTTC
CDR3aa: CASSYLDTVGGYTF

j_gene: TRBJ2-1
v_gene: TRBV18
abundance: once
d_gene: .
CDR3nt: TGTGCCAGCTCACCACCGGTTTCTAGCAGTAATGAGCAGTTCTTC
CDR3aa: CASSPPVSSSNEQFF

j_gene: TRBJ2-1
v_gene: TRBV9
abundance: .
d_gene: TRBD1
CDR3nt: TGTGCCAGCAGCGTATTTCGGGACAGAGTAAACAATGAGCAGTTCTTC
CDR3aa: CASSVFRDRVNNEQFF

j_gene: TRBJ1-2
v_gene: TRBV7-8
abundance: .
d_gene: TRBD1
CDR3nt: TGTGCCAGCAGCTATGGGGAGACAGGGTATGGCTACACCTTC
CDR3aa: CASSYGETGYGYTF

j_gene: TRBJ2-7
v_gene: TRBV25-1
abundance: .
d_gene: .
CDR3nt: TGTGCCAGCAGTGATGTAGGGAGTTCCTACGAGCAGTACTTC
CDR3aa: CASSDVGSSYEQYF

j_gene: TRBJ1-3
v_gene: TRBV3-1/TRBV3-2
abundance: .
d_gene: .
CDR3nt: TGTGCCAGCAGCCAGGAGGGAACTGGTGGAAACACCATATATTTT
CDR3aa: CASSQEGTGGNTIYF

j_gene: TRBJ2-7
v_gene: TRBV7-2
abundance: .
d_gene: TRBD2
CDR3nt: TGTGCCAGCAGCTTAGCGCGGCTAGCGGAAAGCTCCTACGAGCAGTACTTC
CDR3aa: CASSLARLAESSYEQYF

j_gene: TRBJ2-2
v_gene: TRBV6-4
abundance: .
d_gene: .
CDR3nt: TGTGCCAGCAGTGTCCTAGTTAACACCGGGGAGCTGTTTTTT
CDR3aa: CASSVLVNTGELFF

j_gene: TRBJ2-7
v_gene: TRBV27
abundance: .
d_gene: .
CDR3nt: TGTGCCAGCAGTCCTCGGACACGCCCGGCCCCCGAGTTGGACTACGAGCAGTACTTC
CDR3aa: CASSPRTRPAPELDYEQYF

j_gene: TRBJ2-4
v_gene: TRBV6-6
abundance: once
d_gene: .
CDR3nt: TGTGCCAGCAGTTACTCAGGGGTGGTAAACATTCAGTACTTC
CDR3aa: CASSYSGVVNIQYF

j_gene: TRBJ2-7
v_gene: TRBV6-5
abundance: .
d_gene: .
CDR3nt: TGTGCCAGCAGTCCCCCGGGTCCCACCTACGAGCAGTACTTC
CDR3aa: CASSPPGPTYEQYF

j_gene: TRBJ2-1
v_gene: TRBV6-4
abundance: .
d_gene: TRBD2
CDR3nt: TGTGCCAGCAGTGGACTAGCGGGAGTGGCGGGTGAGCAGTTCTTC
CDR3aa: CASSGLAGVAGEQFF

j_gene: TRBJ2-7
v_gene: TRBV4-3
abundance: .
d_gene: TRBD1
CDR3nt: TGCGCCAGCAGCCATATCGGGACAGTCTTGACCTACGAGCAGTACTTC
CDR3aa: CASSHIGTVLTYEQYF

j_gene: TRBJ2-5
v_gene: TRBV6-1
abundance: once
d_gene: TRBD1
CDR3nt: TGTGCCAGCAGTGAGCGACAGGGGGGGGTCCATCAGTACTTC
CDR3aa: CASSERQGGVHQYF

j_gene: TRBJ2-1
v_gene: TRBV4-3
abundance: .
d_gene: .
CDR3nt: TGCGCCAGCAGCCAAGATCGGGCTAGCTGGGTCAATGAGCAGTTCTTC
CDR3aa: CASSQDRASWVNEQFF

j_gene: TRBJ2-1
v_gene: TRBV6-9
abundance: few
d_gene: .
CDR3nt: TGTGCCAGCAGTTCCCAAAGGGGCCTGAGCTCCTACAATGAGCAGTTCTTC
CDR3aa: CASSSQRGLSSYNEQFF

j_gene: TRBJ2-3
v_gene: TRBV4-3
abundance: .
d_gene: .
CDR3nt: TGCGCCAGCAGCCAAGATGGAGGGACTCCCGGGACAGATACGCAGTATTTT
CDR3aa: CASSQDGGTPGTDTQYF